This TCR beta chain was documented in a study of T cells and Merkel cell carcinoma outcomes. The CDR3 runs to 12 residues. The V gene's germline CDR1 is MNHEY and CDR2 SVGAGI. TCRdb's table, derived via immunoSEQ multiplex PCR, lists solely in-frame clones and lacks some. Among 12,000 to 15,000 clones listed, roughly 92% were seen once. As for this clone: The antigen is undetermined. The junction does not match germline at one end; this may be a read error.

Study outcomes and limitations: Repertoire plus T-cell density reportedly predicted Merkel cell carcinoma outcomes.

The rearrangement uses TRBV6-5 and TRBJ1-2; TRBD1 aligns across 8 bases. The sample taken for sequencing was tumor tissue from Merkel cell carcinoma. The clonotype comes from a human donor with Merkel cell carcinoma. DNA for the CDR3: TGTGCCAGTAGGGCTCTGCGACAGGGGTACACTTTC. Amino acid sequence: CASRALRQGYTF.